The 28 T cell receptor beta chains presented below share a single source sample, sequenced in a study of regulatory T cells in long-lasting Graves disease. Time point specified: newly diagnosed GD, antithyroid drugs for less than 3 months. Construction of the TCR library relied on RNA isolated from PBMCs. Assembly of TCR beta libraries relied on iRepertoire HTBI primers together with Arm-PCR of CDR3 regions. One entry per CDR3 protein results from TCRdb running MiXCR on the multiplex PCR reads. The repertoire holds some 560,000 distinct CDR3 sequences, with about 16% as singletons. The data were also submitted as part of a second study, on T cells in Graves' hyperthyroidism and ophthalmopathy.

Sequencing was performed on peripheral blood mononuclear cells (PBMCs), taken at new diagnosis, from a patient treated with antithyroid drugs. These receptors came from a woman aged 35-65 years with Graves disease.

In its sample, this clonotype was seen many times. J is TRBJ2-3 and V is TRBV2, with unresolved D. The V and J ends lost 4 bases and 4 bases respectively, with 6 bases between them. The germline V gene encodes CDR1 SNHLY and CDR2 FYNNEI. This CDR3 is 12 amino acids long. The CDR3 loop reads CASSGVADTQYF. The CDR3 nucleotides read TGTGCCAGCAGTGGAGTGGCAGATACGCAGTATTTT.

This clonotype was counted ten times or more. The chain couples TRBV11-2 to TRBJ1-3, with D tentatively TRBD1 (5 bases). The V gene's germline CDR1 is SGHAT and CDR2 FQNNGV. This CDR3 contains 15 residues. V lost 3 bases, J lost 2 bases, and 11 bases lay in between. CDR3 DNA: TGTGCCAGCAGCTTGGGGCAGGGAACTGGAAACACCATATATTTT. It translates to CASSLGQGTGNTIYF.

Of note for this clonotype: A much bigger clone sits one base away, suggesting this may be a read error. The rearrangement uses TRBV3-1 and TRBJ2-1; no clear D gene. This CDR3 has 14 amino acids. Germline V gene sequence: CDR1 LGHDT, CDR2 YNNKEL (reference sequence). CDR3 sequence (DNA): TGTGTCAGCAGCCAAGATCTGGGGTACAATGAGCAGTTCTTC. Translating gives CVSSQDLGYNEQFF.

This clonotype was counted ten times or more. V gene TRBV20-1 combines with J gene TRBJ2-7, with 11 bases aligning to TRBD2. Trimming at V came to 5 bases and at J to 2 bases, leaving 2 bases not matched to a gene. This CDR3 has 13 residues. The germline V gene encodes CDR1 DFQATT and CDR2 SNEGSKA (reference sequence). CDR3 DNA: TGCAGTGCTCTAGCGGGGGGAGCCTACGAGCAGTACTTC. This encodes CSALAGGAYEQYF.

In regard to this clonotype: Being one base from a much bigger clone, this may be a read error. The chain links TRBV28 to TRBJ2-7; 12 nucleotides line up with TRBD1. Germline CDR1 and CDR2: MDHEN and SYDVKM. The CDR3 has 15 amino acids. In nucleotides, the CDR3 is TGTGCCAGCAGACCGTCCGGGACAGGGGGCCGCGAGCAGCACTTC. Its protein product is CASRPSGTGGREQHF.

This chain links TRBV19 with TRBJ1-5; TRBD1 agrees at 8 bases. The J segment lost 2 bases and the V segment lost 7 bases, leaving 4 bases of the junction unmatched. Germline V CDR1 and CDR2: LNHDA, SQIVND (reference sequence). The CDR3 is made up of 14 amino acids. CDR3 in amino acids: CASNAGGGNQPQHF. DNA for the CDR3: TGTGCCAGTAATGCAGGGGGCGGCAATCAGCCCCAGCATTTT.

The V gene is TRBV6-1, the J gene TRBJ1-1, with 7 positions matching TRBD1. Per the germline V gene, CDR1 is MNHNS and CDR2 is SASEGT. This CDR3 has 12 amino acids. V lost 7 bases and J lost 11; bases outside the gene matches: 10. The CDR3 region is CASIVGTAAAFF. CDR3 nucleotides: TGTGCCAGCATCGTTGGGACAGCGGCGGCTTTCTTT.

At least ten counts were recorded for this clonotype. V is TRBV6-1 and J is TRBJ1-1; TRBD1 is a possible D gene (5 bases). Germline values: CDR1 MNHNS, CDR2 SASEGT. This CDR3 comprises 16 residues. The ends were cut back, 1 base at V and 2 bases at J, with 14 bases in the middle. The CDR3 DNA follows: TGTGCCAGCAGTGAAGAGGGGTTAGCGGGAAACACTGAAGCTTTCTTT. Protein sequence: CASSEEGLAGNTEAFF.

The chain has TRBV5-1 and TRBJ2-5; D is undetermined. This CDR3 spans 13 amino acids. Trimming pared 5 bases from V and 1 base from J, leaving 9 bases between. The germline gives CDR1 SGHRS, CDR2 YFSETQ. The CDR3 reads CASSLTTQETQYF. DNA of the CDR3: TGCGCCAGCAGTTTGACAACCCAAGAGACCCAGTACTTC.

V usage is TRBV3-1 and J usage is TRBJ1-1; tentative D call: TRBD1 (5 bases). V lost 1 base to trimming and J lost 5 bases, with 14 bases between them. The CDR3 covers 15 residues. Germline CDR1 LGHDT, CDR2 YNNKEL (reference sequence). The CDR3 bases are TGTGCCAGCAGCCAAGCCGGGACCCTAGGTACTGAAGCTTTCTTT. Translation: CASSQAGTLGTEAFF. The variable domain in full, with the rest retrieved from reference TRBV3-1 and TRBJ1-1, is DTAVSQTPKYLVTQMGNDKSIKCEQNLGHDTMYWYKQDSKKFLKIMFSYNNKELIINETVPNRFSPKSPDKAHLNLHINSLELGDSAVYFCASSQAGTLGTEAFFGQGTRLTVV.

Ten or more counts support this clonotype. The gene calls are TRBV24-1 and TRBJ1-1; tentative D call: TRBD1 (5 bases). The CDR3 runs to 16 residues. The germline gives CDR1 KGHDR, CDR2 SFDVKD. Trimming took 4 bases from V and 5 from J, leaving 19 bases between them. CDR3 DNA: TGTGCCACCAGTGACCCCGGTGCCGGGGGAGGGACTGAAGCTTTCTTT. Translated, it gives CATSDPGAGGGTEAFF.

This clonotype was observed a handful of times. The gene calls are TRBV7-9 and TRBJ1-2, with a tentative D call TRBD1 (6 bases). V was cut by 5 bases and J by 8 bases, with 21 bases left in between. This CDR3 is built from 15 residues. Germline values: CDR1 SEHNR, CDR2 FQNEAQ (reference sequence). For the CDR3, the DNA is TGTGCCAGCAGCCGTGTTGCCATACAGGGCACGGGCTACACCTTC. It is translated as CASSRVAIQGTGYTF.

This clonotype was observed a handful of times. This chain connects TRBV12-3 or TRBV12-4 to TRBJ2-7, with 7 bases fitting TRBD1. CDR3 length: 13 amino acids. With 7 bases clipped from V and 0 bases from J, the junction kept 3 bases outside the gene matches. CDR3: CASTRTGSYEQYF. Here the CDR3 DNA reads TGTGCCAGCACCCGGACAGGCTCCTACGAGCAGTACTTC.

Remarks on this clonotype: It may be a read error: a sequence one base away is much more abundant. The chain is built from TRBV6-2 or TRBV6-3 and TRBJ1-2, with no clear D. CDR1 MNHEY and CDR2 SVGEGT come from the germline V gene. The CDR3 runs to 13 residues. This CDR3 reads CTSSYGINYGYTF. The CDR3 DNA follows: TGTACCAGCAGTTACGGGATTAACTATGGCTACACCTTC.

This clonotype was found many times. This rearrangement joins TRBV28 to TRBJ1-1; perhaps TRBD1 as D (6 bases). Trimming removed 7 bases at V and 5 bases at J, with 8 bases between. From germline, CDR1 is MDHEN and CDR2 SYDVKM. The CDR3 contains 11 residues. For the CDR3, the DNA is TGTGCCAGCAAGGGGGGGACTGAAGCTTTCTTT. Translating it yields CASKGGTEAFF.

In this sample, this clonotype turned up many times. The chain combines TRBV5-6 with TRBJ2-1, with TRBD1 matching 7 bases. CDR1 and CDR2 from the germline V gene are SGHDT and YYEEEE. This CDR3 has 16 residues. Losses at the gene ends were 3 bases for V and 4 bases for J; bases not matched to a gene: 10. The CDR3 here is CASSYSGTAKYNEQFF. CDR3 nucleotide sequence: TGTGCCAGCAGCTACTCCGGGACAGCTAAATACAATGAGCAGTTCTTC.

This clonotype has a count of ten or more. The rearrangement joins TRBV7-3 to TRBJ2-3; perhaps TRBD2 as D (7 bases). Looked up from germline, CDR1 is SGHTA and CDR2 is FQGTGA. The CDR3 is 15 amino acids. V lost 9 bases to trimming and J lost 5 bases, with 21 bases between them. CDR3 in DNA: TGTGCCAGTCGGAACGCGGGGGCTTGGGTAGATACGCAGTATTTT. Translation: CASRNAGAWVDTQYF.

The chain uses TRBV12-5 and TRBJ2-7; unclear D gene. CDR1 is LGHNT, CDR2 FRNRAP, per germline. Trimming removed 2 bases at V and 7 bases at J, with 9 bases between. The CDR3 has 12 amino acids. CDR3: CASGLRRYEQYF. DNA for the CDR3: TGTGCTAGTGGTTTGCGCCGATATGAGCAGTACTTC.

Ten or more counts support this clonotype. This chain connects TRBV11-2 to TRBJ2-7, with D unresolved. CDR1 and CDR2 from the germline V gene are SGHAT and FQNNGV. Trimming took 0 bases from V and 6 from J, leaving 9 bases between them. The CDR3 length is 13 residues. The DNA of the CDR3 is TGTGCCAGCAGCTTAGATTGGTCCGGCGAGCAGTACTTC. It translates to CASSLDWSGEQYF.

This clonotype was counted ten times or more. The J gene is TRBJ1-2, the V gene TRBV12-3 or TRBV12-4; D is undetermined. The CDR3 has 14 amino acids. V lost 3 bases, J lost 2 bases, and 10 bases lay in between. The CDR3 loop reads CASSFYGDNYGYTF. The CDR3 DNA reads as TGTGCCAGCAGTTTTTACGGCGACAACTATGGCTACACCTTC.

J is TRBJ2-7 and V is TRBV11-3; D perhaps matches TRBD1 (5 bases). The CDR3 extends over 13 amino acids. Germline V gives CDR1 SGHNT, CDR2 YENEEA. Trimming removed 5 bases from V and 2 bases from J, with 10 bases in between. CDR3 sequence (DNA): TGTGCCAGCAGCCACCGACAGACCTACGAGCAGTACTTC. Translating gives CASSHRQTYEQYF. Together with reference TRBV11-3 and TRBJ2-7, the CDR3 gives the full variable domain: EAGVVQSPRYKIIEKKQPVAFWCNPISGHNTLYWYLQNLGQGPELLIRYENEEAVDDSQLPKDRFSAERLKGVDSTLKIQPAELGDSAVYLCASSHRQTYEQYFGPGTRLTVT.

This clonotype appeared a few times. The V and J genes are TRBV6-4 and TRBJ2-1; 8 bases fit TRBD2. The J call may be mistaken, given a closer DNA end match to TRBJ2-5. The germline V gene encodes CDR1 MRHNA and CDR2 SNTAGT. The CDR3 extends over 14 amino acids. DNA for the CDR3: TGTGCCAGCAGTGACTCACCTACTAGCGGGACCCAGTACTTC. This codes for CASSDSPTSGTQYF.

This clonotype was seen at least ten times. The chain links TRBV28 to TRBJ2-7, with TRBD1 identical over 7 bases. The germline gives CDR1 MDHEN, CDR2 SYDVKM. The CDR3 has 14 amino acids. V shed 6 bases, J shed 2 bases, and the junction held 7 bases outside the gene matches. CDR3 amino acids: CASSSGTVTYEQYF. CDR3 sequence (DNA): TGTGCCAGCAGCTCCGGGACAGTAACCTACGAGCAGTACTTC.

This clonotype has ten or more counts. J is TRBJ2-3 and V is TRBV5-1; TRBD1 matches 7 bases. Trimming cost V 5 bases and J 6 bases; bases outside gene matches: 9. The CDR3 runs to 14 residues. The germline V gene has CDR1 SGHRS and CDR2 YFSETQ. The CDR3 sequence is CASRPGQRLDTQYF. The CDR3 DNA reads TGCGCCAGCAGACCGGGACAGCGATTGGATACGCAGTATTTT.

This chain links TRBV19 with TRBJ1-6; tentative D call: TRBD1 (5 bases). The length of the CDR3 is 17 residues. Trimming removed 8 bases at V and 7 bases at J, with 24 bases between. The V gene's germline CDR1 is LNHDA and CDR2 SQIVND (reference sequence). The CDR3 coding sequence is TGTGCCAGTGAACGGACCGCTGGGGCCTCTTCCAATTCACCCCTCCACTTT. This gives the protein CASERTAGASSNSPLHF.

This clonotype was recorded at least ten times. V gene TRBV12-3 or TRBV12-4 combines with J gene TRBJ1-2; D not resolved. The CDR3 spans 14 residues. V was clipped by 4 bases and J by 9 bases, with 18 bases between them. The CDR3 nucleotides are TGTGCCAGCAGTTCCCCCCCGAGTGGCCTTAGCTACACCTTC. Translating it yields CASSSPPSGLSYTF.

This clonotype was counted ten times or more. V gene TRBV2 combines with J gene TRBJ1-1, with 9 bases fitting TRBD1. The V segment lost 7 bases and the J segment 11 bases; nucleotides outside the gene matches: 17. The V gene's germline CDR1 is SNHLY and CDR2 FYNNEI. There are 15 residues in the CDR3. CDR3 sequence reads: CASTETGTGKVWAFF. DNA of the CDR3: TGTGCCAGCACCGAAACCGGGACAGGGAAAGTCTGGGCTTTCTTT.

The chain recombines TRBV7-6 with TRBJ2-7, with 9 bases lining up with TRBD1. V lost 1 base to trimming and J lost 5 bases; unmatched junction nucleotides: 6. The CDR3 consists of 15 residues. Germline lookup yields CDR1 SGHVS and CDR2 FNYEAQ. The CDR3 nucleotides are TGTGCCAGCAGCTTAGTGGGGGACAGGGTGAACGAGCAGTACTTC. As protein: CASSLVGDRVNEQYF. The full variable domain, rest sourced from reference TRBV7-6 and TRBJ2-7, is GAGVSQSPRYKVTKRGQDVALRCDPISGHVSLYWYRQALGQGPEFLTYFNYEAQQDKSGLPNDRFSAERPEGSISTLTIQRTEQRDSAMYRCASSLVGDRVNEQYFGPGTRLTVT.